This is a list of T cell receptor beta chains from one sample in a study of post-analysis software for immune sequencing data. From the PCR reads, TCRdb called clonotypes with MiXCR, one entry per CDR3 protein. This sample has around 710,000 distinct CDR3 sequences, with roughly 46% found just once. The sample taken for sequencing was blood. The source is a girl aged 10 to 17 with multiple sclerosis. CDR3s include the opening cysteine and the closing phenylalanine or tryptophan. The D gene is left open where the match is weak. Some rows have no size entry. The others give once, few or many, or a class for an expanded clone.

TRBV6-1	TRBJ1-1	few	NA	CASRRLERAAFF	TGTGCCAGCAGAAGGTTGGAGAGGGCAGCTTTCTTT
TRBV6-6	TRBJ2-7	NA	TRBD1	CASRPTGTGAHEQYF	TGTGCCAGCAGGCCGACCGGGACAGGGGCCCACGAGCAGTACTTC
TRBV12-3/TRBV12-4	TRBJ2-1	few	TRBD2	CASSFELGLAGEANEQFF	TGTGCCAGCAGTTTCGAATTGGGGCTAGCGGGAGAGGCCAATGAGCAGTTCTTC
TRBV10-3	TRBJ2-6	NA	NA	CAISETGLGSGANVLTF	TGTGCCATCAGTGAAACAGGGTTAGGTTCTGGGGCCAACGTCCTGACTTTC
TRBV29-1	TRBJ2-2	once	NA	CSVEGGRTPGELFF	TGCAGCGTCGAGGGGGGGCGGACACCCGGGGAGCTGTTTTTT
TRBV15	TRBJ2-5	NA	TRBD2	CATSRDLAAGRGETQYF	TGTGCCACCAGCAGAGATCTAGCGGCCGGCCGGGGAGAGACCCAGTACTTC
TRBV29-1	TRBJ2-3	NA	NA	CSVDVIRRGRGSSGTQYF	TGCAGCGTAGACGTTATACGAAGGGGGAGGGGATCCTCGGGTACGCAGTATTTT
TRBV12-3/TRBV12-4	TRBJ1-2	NA	NA	CASSLDTGLGYGYTF	TGTGCCAGCAGTTTAGATACGGGCCTAGGCTATGGCTACACCTTC
TRBV20-1	TRBJ2-3	few	TRBD2	CSATGRLAGTDTQYF	TGCAGTGCAACAGGGCGACTAGCGGGCACAGATACGCAGTATTTT
TRBV20-1	TRBJ1-1	NA	NA	CSAPLTGLNTEAFF	TGCAGTGCACCCCTTACGGGGTTGAACACTGAAGCTTTCTTT
TRBV4-2	TRBJ2-4	NA	NA	CASSPPRVTSSDEQYF	TGTGCCAGCAGCCCCCCGCGAGTAACTAGTTCCGATGAGCAGTACTTC
TRBV6-5	TRBJ1-2	few	NA	CASRGRQGIYGYTF	TGTGCCAGCAGAGGCCGCCAGGGTATCTATGGCTACACCTTC
TRBV14	TRBJ2-7	few	TRBD1	CASSPGTGISYEQYF	TGTGCCAGCAGCCCCGGGACAGGGATCTCCTACGAGCAGTACTTC
TRBV4-2	TRBJ2-4	NA	NA	CASSQSGPGVVGENIQYF	TGTGCCAGCAGCCAGTCCGGGCCCGGGGTGGTGGGGGAAAACATTCAGTACTTC
TRBV6-6	TRBJ1-1	few	NA	CASTLTGTEAFF	TGTGCCAGCACGCTCACCGGCACTGAAGCTTTCTTT
TRBV20-1	TRBJ2-2	NA	TRBD2	CSARPPSGGADTGELFF	TGCAGTGCTAGACCTCCTAGCGGGGGGGCCGACACCGGGGAGCTGTTTTTT
TRBV7-6	TRBJ2-1	NA	NA	CASSPNVQSTGSYNEQFF	TGTGCCAGCAGCCCCAACGTCCAGAGTACGGGAAGCTACAATGAGCAGTTCTTC
TRBV7-2	TRBJ2-5	once	NA	CASSLDSGSQYF	TGTGCCAGCAGCTTAGATTCAGGGTCCCAGTACTTC
TRBV5-1	TRBJ2-7	few	TRBD2	CASSLHPTSGRFEQYF	TGCGCCAGCAGCCTTCACCCGACTAGCGGGAGGTTCGAGCAGTACTTC
TRBV6-1	TRBJ2-5	NA	TRBD2	CASTQWASGREEETQYF	TGTGCCAGCACCCAGTGGGCTAGCGGGAGGGAAGAAGAGACCCAGTACTTC
TRBV13	TRBJ1-2	NA	TRBD1	CASSLGPGGAYGYTF	TGTGCCAGCAGCTTAGGCCCAGGGGGCGCGTATGGCTACACCTTC
TRBV20-1	TRBJ2-7	few	NA	CRARSGPYEQYF	TGCAGGGCTAGGTCGGGCCCCTACGAGCAGTACTTC
TRBV10-3	TRBJ2-7	few	NA	CASTGTDHRTSNSYEQYF	TGTGCCTCGACAGGGACGGACCATCGGACTAGCAACTCCTACGAGCAGTACTTC
TRBV20-1	TRBJ2-4	few	NA	CSASPAEVAKNIQYF	TGCAGTGCTAGCCCAGCGGAGGTAGCCAAAAACATTCAGTACTTC
TRBV12-3/TRBV12-4	TRBJ2-1	NA	TRBD2	CASSPGTSGEQFF	TGTGCCAGCAGCCCTGGGACTAGCGGGGAGCAGTTCTTC
TRBV12-3/TRBV12-4	TRBJ1-2	NA	NA	CASSHLGGRIPYGYTF	TGTGCCAGCAGTCACCTGGGGGGGCGCATTCCCTATGGCTACACCTTC
TRBV20-1	TRBJ2-1	few	NA	CSAQTTKNNEQFF	TGCAGTGCCCAGACGACCAAGAACAATGAGCAGTTCTTC
TRBV20-1	TRBJ2-1	NA	NA	CSARGVASGLSYNEQFF	TGCAGTGCTAGGGGCGTCGCCAGCGGCCTATCCTACAATGAGCAGTTCTTC